The 2 T cell receptor beta chains below were found in one sample sequenced in a study of blood T cell repertoires in COVID-19. Produced via immunoSEQ multiplex PCR; TCRdb's table is partial and in-frame only. The sample yields a few hundred thousand clones, approximately 85% seen once. The sample taken for sequencing was peripheral blood. The receptors here all came from a woman between 65 and 79 years old with COVID-19, enrolled during active disease.

About this clone itself: The same CDR3 arises from other DNA sequences in this sample as well. The chain uses TRBV5-1 and TRBJ2-1, with a tentative D call TRBD2 (5 bases). The CDR3 consists of 16 residues. Germline V gene lookup returns CDR1 SGHRS and CDR2 YFSETQ. V was cut by 2 bases and J by 0 bases, with 12 bases left in between. The CDR3 here is CASSLRSGSSYNEQFF. The CDR3 DNA reads as TGCGCCAGCAGCTTACGAAGCGGAAGCTCCTACAATGAGCAGTTCTTC.

The chain has TRBV7-6 and TRBJ2-5; 10 bases align to TRBD2. Germline V lookup: CDR1 SGHVS, CDR2 FNYEAQ. V lost 2 bases to trimming and J lost 4 bases; unmatched junction nucleotides: 7. This CDR3 has 16 amino acids. The CDR3 coding sequence is TGTGCCAGCAGCTTATACCTAGCGGGAGAGGGAGAGACCCAGTACTTC. This sequence encodes CASSLYLAGEGETQYF.